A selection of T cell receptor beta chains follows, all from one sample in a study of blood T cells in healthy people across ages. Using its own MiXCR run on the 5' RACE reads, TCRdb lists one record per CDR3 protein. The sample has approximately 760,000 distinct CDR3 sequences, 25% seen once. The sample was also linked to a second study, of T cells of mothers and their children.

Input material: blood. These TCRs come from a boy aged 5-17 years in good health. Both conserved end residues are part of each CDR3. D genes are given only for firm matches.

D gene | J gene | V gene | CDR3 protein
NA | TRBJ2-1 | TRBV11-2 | CASNFPGVHNEQFF
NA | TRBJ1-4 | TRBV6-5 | CASSYGRIREREKLFF
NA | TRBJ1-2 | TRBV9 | CASHLDLSGTAYGYTF
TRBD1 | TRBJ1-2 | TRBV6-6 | CASTLRPTGDYGYTF
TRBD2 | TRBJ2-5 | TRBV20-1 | CSARDWVAGPSQETQYF
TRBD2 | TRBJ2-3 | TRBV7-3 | CASSSGTSMDTQYF
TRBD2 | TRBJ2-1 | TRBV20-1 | CSSWGGLAGLSNEQFF
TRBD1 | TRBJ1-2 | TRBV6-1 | CASSDRRLGYTF
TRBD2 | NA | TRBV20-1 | CSPKPGLALETQYF
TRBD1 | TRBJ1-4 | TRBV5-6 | CASSLQRTGVWKLFF
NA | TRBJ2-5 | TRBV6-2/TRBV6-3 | CASSSWTEETQYF
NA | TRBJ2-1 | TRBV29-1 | CSVGAGVNEQFF
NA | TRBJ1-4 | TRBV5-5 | CAGSLRGANEKLFF
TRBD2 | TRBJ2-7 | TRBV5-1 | CASRGGLAKTYEQYF
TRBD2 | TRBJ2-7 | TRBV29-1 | CSAGPGLAGVGEQYF
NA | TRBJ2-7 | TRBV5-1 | CASSSGTKTYEQYF
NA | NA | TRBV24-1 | CATRDGVTYEQYF
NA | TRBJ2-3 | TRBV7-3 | CASSLYGGSTDTQYF
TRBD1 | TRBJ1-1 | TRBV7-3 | CASSLGAGGHTEAFF
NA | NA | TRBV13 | CASSSEGFSYEQYF
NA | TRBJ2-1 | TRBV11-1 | CASTVLAGATNEQFF
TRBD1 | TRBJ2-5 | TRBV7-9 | CASSPRTGGAETQYF
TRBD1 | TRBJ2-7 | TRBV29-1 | CSVVQGAQDEQYF
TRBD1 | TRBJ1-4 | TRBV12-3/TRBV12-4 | CASSAGTGGEKLFF
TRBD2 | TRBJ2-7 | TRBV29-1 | CSVELAGDYEQYF
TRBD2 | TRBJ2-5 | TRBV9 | CASSLAGGAQETQYF
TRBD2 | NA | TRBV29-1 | CSVETSLAEQFF
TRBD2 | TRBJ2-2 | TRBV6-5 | CASSYSAGAGELFF
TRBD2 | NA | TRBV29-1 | CSVVSSGRVDEQFF
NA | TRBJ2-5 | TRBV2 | CASSEASLGASVGDQETRYF
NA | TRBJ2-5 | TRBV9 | CASSWTGSQETQYF
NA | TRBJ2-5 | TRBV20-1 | CSATSGADRQETQYF
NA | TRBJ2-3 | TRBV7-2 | CASSLVVGDTQYF
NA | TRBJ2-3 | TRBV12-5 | CASGSQANTQYF
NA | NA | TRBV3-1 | CASSPSAWQDHYNEQFF
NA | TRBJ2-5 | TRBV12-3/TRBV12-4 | CASSLGPETQYF
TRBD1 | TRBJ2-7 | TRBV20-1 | CSAKDRGNEQYF